This T cell receptor beta chain was found in a study of graft-versus-host responses after intestinal transplantation. The wider study: Anti-thymocyte globulin induction was given to all recipients, followed by tacrolimus and steroids for three to four years.

Details on this clone: No antigen is known for it.

General study points: The presence of high graft-versus-host to host-versus-graft clonal ratios in allografts characterized patients with graft-donor T cell macrochimerism.

Clones were sequenced by immunoSEQ multiplex PCR, and TCRdb holds only the in-frame ones, with some missing. The table lists 33,000 or so clones, around 95% of them singletons. The material sequenced was PBMCs, taken 16 days after intestinal transplant. This TCR derives from a human patient who received an intestinal transplant, so some T cells may come from the graft donor.

The CDR3 DNA reads TGCAGCGTTGACCAAATTGGTAGCGGGACCGGGCAATACGAGCAGTACTTC. Protein: CSVDQIGSGTGQYEQYF. The rearrangement uses TRBV29-1 and TRBJ2-7, with 8 bases aligning to TRBD2. The CDR3 has 17 residues. V dropped 3 bases and J dropped 4; count of bases not matched to a gene: 17. Per the germline V gene, CDR1 is SQVTM and CDR2 is ANQGSEA.